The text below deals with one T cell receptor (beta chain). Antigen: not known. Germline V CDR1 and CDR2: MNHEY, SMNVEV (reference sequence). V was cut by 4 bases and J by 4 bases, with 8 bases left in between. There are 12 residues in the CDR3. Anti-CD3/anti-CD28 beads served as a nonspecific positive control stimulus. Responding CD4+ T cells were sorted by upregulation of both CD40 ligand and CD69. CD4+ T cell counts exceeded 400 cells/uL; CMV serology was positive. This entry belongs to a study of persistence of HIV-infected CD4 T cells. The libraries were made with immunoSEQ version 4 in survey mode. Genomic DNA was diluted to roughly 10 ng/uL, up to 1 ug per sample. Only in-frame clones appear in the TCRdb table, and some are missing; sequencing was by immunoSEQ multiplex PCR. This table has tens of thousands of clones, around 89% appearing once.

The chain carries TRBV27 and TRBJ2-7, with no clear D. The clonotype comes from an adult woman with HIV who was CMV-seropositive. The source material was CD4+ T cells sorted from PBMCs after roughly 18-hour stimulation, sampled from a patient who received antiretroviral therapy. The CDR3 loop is CASSSHFYEQYF. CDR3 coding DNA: TGTGCCAGCAGTTCCCATTTTTACGAGCAGTACTTC.